The clone carrying this T cell receptor beta chain occurred once. Its matching antigen is unknown. The sample originates from a study of T cell responses to AZD1222 COVID-19 vaccine. Study conclusions and caveats: Baseline antibody screening turned up just a handful of seropositive AZD1222 recipients. Spike was spanned by vaccine-associated CD4 TCRs, with dominance at 160-218 and 743-854. Clonal diversity may have been underestimated, and the donors were mostly white British, with more females than males.

Sequencing was performed with immunoSEQ multiplex PCR; in TCRdb, only in-frame clones are kept and a portion is missing. The sample holds about 180,000 clones; about 93% are singletons and the top ten take approximately 1.9%. The CDR3 contains 15 residues. Germline V gene data show CDR1 as LGHNA and CDR2 as YNFKEQ. Trimming shortened V by 3 bases and J by 0 bases, and 6 bases separated the two germline ends. The sequence came from an adult who received the AZD1222 COVID-19 vaccine. J is TRBJ2-6 and V is TRBV4-2; possible D gene TRBD2, 5 bases. Specimen: peripheral blood, collected 28 days after the second AZD1222 dose. Here the CDR3 DNA reads TGTGCCAGCAGCCAGGGAGACTCTGGGGCCAACGTCCTGACTTTC. Protein: CASSQGDSGANVLTF.